This TCR beta chain was recovered during a study of cytomegalovirus exposure and HLA in healthy donors. With regard to this clone: No antigen is known for it.

Study-level results: The Asian-associated ancestry cluster reportedly had fewer N-insertions than the approximately 700-donor mean in a later analysis. Clonal expansion, a later analysis showed, was greater in HLA-associated TCR beta chains than in equally common others. In an earlier analysis, about 87% or about 30%: the productive usage of most TCR beta V segments.

Primers included in the PCR were 60 Vbeta and 13 Jbeta primers. Profiled with immunoSEQ multiplex PCR; TCRdb holds only in-frame clones, not every one. The data hold some 130,000 clones, with about 76% observed a single time. Per the germline V gene, CDR1 is SNHLY and CDR2 is FYNNEI. V lost 5 bases, J lost 6 bases, and 14 bases lay in between. The length of the CDR3 is 14 residues. Among the donors, all were healthy bone marrow donors. This chain links TRBV2 with TRBJ2-1; D possibly corresponds to TRBD2 (5 bases). The TCR originated in a female donor in good health and CMV-seronegative. The specimen was PBMCs. Here the CDR3 reads CASSPELDFNEQFF. In DNA form, the CDR3 reads TGTGCCAGCAGTCCTGAATTGGACTTCAATGAGCAGTTCTTC.